What follows are 18 T cell receptor beta chains derived from one specimen sequenced in a study of spatial heterogeneity in lung cancer. TCRdb recomputed calls from the 5' RACE reads with MiXCR, one row per CDR3 protein. Among about 26,000 distinct CDR3 sequences listed, roughly 6% were seen once. Sample time point: blood at routine non-recurrence follow-up after resection. Frozen PBMC, nontumor lung or tumor provided whole RNA, which was sequenced unsorted. Sample: PBMCs, taken at follow-up. All receptors derive from a male donor with early-stage non-small cell lung cancer.

Ten or more counts support this clonotype. This chain links TRBV28 with TRBJ1-1, with 11 bases aligning to TRBD1. Germline-derived CDR1 and CDR2 are MDHEN and SYDVKM. V gave up 5 bases and J gave up 4 bases; unmatched junction bases: 6. This CDR3 region has 15 residues. The CDR3 reads CASSRTGGSGTEAFF. The CDR3 DNA follows: TGTGCCAGCAGTCGGACAGGGGGCTCGGGCACTGAAGCTTTCTTT.

This clonotype was observed a handful of times. V gene TRBV6-2 or TRBV6-3 combines with J gene TRBJ1-1; no definite D call. The CDR3 is made up of 11 amino acids. Trimming cost V 3 bases and J 5 bases, with 4 bases left between them. Germline lookup yields CDR1 MNHEY and CDR2 SVGEGT. The CDR3 sequence: CASSYLTEAFF. The CDR3 DNA reads as TGTGCCAGCAGTTATCTGACTGAAGCTTTCTTT.

This sequence joins TRBV7-2 and TRBJ2-4; D is undetermined. The V gene's germline CDR1 is SGHTA and CDR2 FQGNSA. The CDR3 covers 13 residues. Trimming pared 5 bases from V and 7 bases from J, leaving 12 bases between. The CDR3 spells CASSGWGGNIQYF. In DNA form, the CDR3 reads TGTGCCAGCAGCGGATGGGGTGGGAACATTCAGTACTTC.

In this sample, this clonotype turned up a few times. This rearrangement joins TRBV5-8 to TRBJ2-6, with D maybe TRBD1 (6 bases). The CDR3 runs to 16 residues. V shed 4 bases and J shed 4 bases, with 15 bases lying between them. Germline CDR1 and CDR2: SGHTS and YDEGEE. The CDR3 sequence is CASSGLTGRGANVLTF. The CDR3 DNA sequence: TGTGCCAGCAGCGGATTGACAGGCCGAGGGGCCAACGTCCTGACTTTC.

This clonotype was observed many times. This chain uses TRBV2 with TRBJ1-4; 8 positions agree with TRBD1. With V trimmed by 11 bases and J by 0 bases, 5 bases remained unmatched. CDR1 and CDR2 (germline): SNHLY, FYNNEI. The CDR3 extends over 14 amino acids. The CDR3 coding sequence is TGTGCCGGGACAGGCCTTGCAACTAATGAAAAACTGTTTTTT. It translates to CAGTGLATNEKLFF. The full variable domain, with the rest looked up from reference TRBV2 and TRBJ1-4, is EPEVTQTPSHQVTQMGQEVILRCVPISNHLYFYWYRQILGQKVEFLVSFYNNEISEKSEIFDDQFSVERPDGSNFTLKIRSTKLEDSAMYFCAGTGLATNEKLFFGSGTQLSVL.

There are many counts of this clonotype. The chain is built from TRBV24-1 and TRBJ2-3; 7 bases match TRBD2. The CDR3 spans 13 residues. Germline V CDR1 and CDR2: KGHDR, SFDVKD. The trim removed 10 bases at V and 2 bases at J, leaving 5 bases unmatched. This chain's CDR3 is CATEAGLTDTQYF. The CDR3 DNA reads TGTGCCACAGAAGCGGGACTCACAGATACGCAGTATTTT.

By sample fraction, this clonotype is medium-sized. V and J are TRBV27 and TRBJ1-6; 9 bases map to TRBD1. Germline values: CDR1 MNHEY, CDR2 SMNVEV (reference sequence). This CDR3 comprises 14 residues. The junction had 8 bases not matched to a gene; V was cut back by 6 bases and J by 11 bases. CDR3 sequence (DNA): TGTGCCAGCAGGGTTGGACAGGGGTTGACACCCCTCCACTTT. Translating it yields CASRVGQGLTPLHF.

There are many counts of this clonotype. The chain employs TRBV18 and TRBJ2-7; TRBD1 matches 7 bases. Germline CDR1 and CDR2: KGHSH and LQKENI. The trim removed 2 bases at V and 6 bases at J, leaving 4 bases unmatched. This CDR3 spans 13 amino acids. The CDR3 region has the DNA TGTGCCAGCTCACCAACAGGGGTGGGCGAGCAGTACGTC. This gives the protein CASSPTGVGEQYV.

This clonotype turned up a few times. The V call is TRBV20-1, the J call TRBJ2-3; the D is unclear. CDR1 is DFQATT, CDR2 SNEGSKA, per germline (reference sequence). This CDR3 contains 13 residues. V lost 3 bases and J lost 0, with 7 bases in between. The CDR3 loop is CSASGPSTDTQYF. CDR3 DNA sequence: TGCAGTGCTAGCGGGCCTAGCACAGATACGCAGTATTTT.

This clonotype was found many times. J is TRBJ2-3 and V is TRBV9; 9 nucleotides line up with TRBD1. Trimming removed 0 bases from V and 4 bases from J; junction bases left unmatched: 9. The CDR3 totals 17 residues. The germline CDR1 and CDR2 sequences are SGDLS and YYNGEE. The CDR3 region is CASSVGTRQGGSDTQYF. CDR3 sequence (DNA): TGTGCCAGCAGCGTAGGGACACGACAGGGGGGATCAGATACGCAGTATTTT.

This clonotype came up a few times. The V call is TRBV5-1, the J call TRBJ2-4; a possible D gene is TRBD1 (6 bases). The CDR3 covers 21 residues. Germline V lookup: CDR1 SGHRS, CDR2 YFSETQ. V lost 4 bases and J 0 bases, leaving 29 bases between the germline ends. CDR3 loop: CASSPRDTQQGHLLAKNIQYF. The CDR3 DNA is TGCGCCAGCAGCCCCCGGGACACTCAACAGGGCCACCTCCTAGCCAAAAACATTCAGTACTTC.

V gene TRBV6-1 combines with J gene TRBJ1-4; 8 positions agree with TRBD1. The V gene end was trimmed by 1 base and the J gene end by 5 bases; junction bases not matched to a gene: 0. Germline CDR1 MNHNS, CDR2 SASEGT. The CDR3 runs to 14 residues. Here the CDR3 reads CASSEGTGNEKLFF. In nucleotides, the CDR3 is TGTGCCAGCAGTGAAGGGACAGGGAATGAAAAACTGTTTTTT.

This clonotype was recorded at least ten times. The chain links TRBV4-3 to TRBJ2-3; D might be TRBD1 (7 bases). Germline loops: CDR1 LGHNA, CDR2 YSLEER. V dropped 1 base and J dropped 6 bases, with 17 bases sitting between them. CDR3 size: 16 residues. CDR3 nucleotides: TGCGCCAGCAGCCAAGGGACAGGCGGGGATACGGATACGCAGTATTTT. Its translation is CASSQGTGGDTDTQYF.

This clonotype was found many times. The gene calls are TRBV20-1 and TRBJ2-2, with a weak D call TRBD1 (5 bases). Deletions cut 3 bases from V and 13 bases from J, with 21 bases between. The CDR3 contains 14 residues. Germline lookup yields CDR1 DFQATT and CDR2 SNEGSKA (reference sequence). The CDR3 DNA reads TGCAGTGCTAGCGGGTCCAGGGATACGGGTGTGCTGTTTTTT. Protein: CSASGSRDTGVLFF.

This rearrangement joins TRBV11-3 to TRBJ2-2; D tentatively reads TRBD1 or TRBD2 (5 bases each). The germline gives CDR1 SGHNT, CDR2 YENEEA. The CDR3 totals 15 residues. Trimming removed 5 bases from V and 6 bases from J, with 16 bases in between. DNA of the CDR3: TGTGCCAGCAGCAACGAGGGACGCTCCCCCGGGGAGCTGTTTTTT. Protein sequence: CASSNEGRSPGELFF.

Ten or more counts support this clonotype. The J gene is TRBJ2-7, the V gene TRBV5-1; tentative D call: TRBD1 (6 bases). Deletions cut 8 bases from V and 3 bases from J, with 18 bases between. This CDR3 is built from 14 residues. The germline V gene encodes CDR1 SGHRS and CDR2 YFSETQ. CDR3 DNA sequence: TGCGCCAGTTTCAAGGACAGCCCTAACTACGAGCAGTACTTC. As protein: CASFKDSPNYEQYF.

This clonotype appeared many times. In DNA, the CDR3 is TGTGCCAGCTCCAATGGACTAGCGGGAGGGGCAGATACGCAGTATTTT. Protein: CASSNGLAGGADTQYF. The gene calls are TRBV2 and TRBJ2-3, with 15 bases fitting TRBD2. V shed 8 bases and J 4 bases; nucleotides not matched to a gene: 7. The CDR3 extends over 16 amino acids. The germline gives CDR1 SNHLY, CDR2 FYNNEI. The complete variable domain, with remaining parts taken from reference TRBV2 and TRBJ2-3, reads EPEVTQTPSHQVTQMGQEVILRCVPISNHLYFYWYRQILGQKVEFLVSFYNNEISEKSEIFDDQFSVERPDGSNFTLKIRSTKLEDSAMYFCASSNGLAGGADTQYFGPGTRLTVL.

The chain carries TRBV12-3 or TRBV12-4 and TRBJ2-7, with D uncertain. The length of the CDR3 is 11 residues. The germline V and J ends were trimmed by 3 bases and 6 bases, with 6 bases remaining between them. CDR3 nucleotide sequence: TGTGCCAGCAGTTTCTGGCGCGAGCAGTACGTC. This translates into CASSFWREQYV.